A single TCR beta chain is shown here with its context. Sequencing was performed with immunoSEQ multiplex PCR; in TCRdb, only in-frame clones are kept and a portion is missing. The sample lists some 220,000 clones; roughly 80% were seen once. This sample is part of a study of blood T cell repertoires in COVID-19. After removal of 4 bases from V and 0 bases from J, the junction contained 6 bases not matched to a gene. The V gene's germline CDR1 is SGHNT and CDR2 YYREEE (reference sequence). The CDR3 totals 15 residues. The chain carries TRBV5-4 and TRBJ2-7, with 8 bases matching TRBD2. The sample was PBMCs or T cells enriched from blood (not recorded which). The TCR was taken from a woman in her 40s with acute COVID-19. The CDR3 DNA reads TGTGCCAGCAGCCCGGGAGGGCAGAGCTCCTACGAGCAGTACTTC. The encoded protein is CASSPGGQSSYEQYF.